This is a list of T cell receptor beta chains from one sample in a study of Ad26.COV2.S vaccination and SARS-CoV-2 variants. TCRdb's copy holds only in-frame clones and misses some; the assay was immunoSEQ multiplex PCR. This sample carries 400,000 to 450,000 clones, 90% of them seen once, and the ten largest clones take 9% to 15%. The sequences come from peripheral blood, collected in a trial of Ad26.COV2.S vaccine versus placebo. The source of these receptors is a person between 18 and 59 years old who received the Ad26.COV2.S COVID-19 vaccine or a placebo. Each CDR3 is given with its conserved first and last residue. D genes are given only for firm matches. A clone size is listed for some rows: how often the clone was seen (once, few, many), or a class if it is expanded.

cdr3_nt	cdr3_aa	d_call	cdr3_length	j_call	v_call	clone_size
TGCGCCAGCAGCCAAGGACAAAACAATCAGCCCCAGCATTTT	CASSQGQNNQPQHF	-	14	TRBJ1-5	TRBV4-1	-
TGTGCCAGCAGCCAAGTTGGTGGCGTAGAGACCCAGTACTTC	CASSQVGGVETQYF	-	14	TRBJ2-5	TRBV3-1/TRBV3-2	-
TGTGCCAGCAGTTTAATCGGGACTGCCAGCTCCTACGAGCAGTACTTC	CASSLIGTASSYEQYF	-	16	TRBJ2-7	TRBV27	-
TGTGCCAGCAGCTTGGGGGCTAGCGCCTCCTACGAGCAGTACTTC	CASSLGASASYEQYF	-	15	TRBJ2-7	TRBV5-5	-
TGTGCCAGTAAAGACAGGGGCTCCTACAATGAGCAGTTCTTC	CASKDRGSYNEQFF	TRBD1	14	TRBJ2-1	TRBV19	-
TGTGCCAGCAGTTACTCCCCAGCTAGCGATGAGCAGTTCTTC	CASSYSPASDEQFF	-	14	TRBJ2-1	TRBV6-2/TRBV6-3	-
TGTGCTAGTCGAGGTTGGCTAGCGGGAGAAGACGAGCAGTACTTC	CASRGWLAGEDEQYF	TRBD2	15	TRBJ2-7	TRBV12-5	-
TGTGCCAGCAGCCAAGGGGGCGATCAGCCCCAGCATTTT	CASSQGGDQPQHF	-	13	TRBJ1-5	TRBV3-1/TRBV3-2	-
TGCGCCAGCAGCTTGGCCTCTAGCGGGGGCACAGATACGCAGTATTTT	CASSLASSGGTDTQYF	TRBD2	16	TRBJ2-3	TRBV5-1	-
TGTGCCAGCAGTTCAGGGGGAAAATCCTACGAGCAGTACTTC	CASSSGGKSYEQYF	TRBD1	14	TRBJ2-7	TRBV27	-
TGTGCCAGCAGTTTAGGGGGACAGGGGACCTACGAGCAGTACTTC	CASSLGGQGTYEQYF	TRBD1	15	TRBJ2-7	TRBV28	-
TGCGCCAGCAGCCAAGAAAAGGCGCCTGGCTACAATGAGCAGTTCTTC	CASSQEKAPGYNEQFF	-	16	TRBJ2-1	TRBV4-3	-
TGTGCCAGCACTTCCCGCGGGGACACCATATATTTT	CASTSRGDTIYF	-	12	TRBJ1-3	TRBV18	-
TGTGCCAGCAGCCTCCTCCCAGATACGCAGTATTTT	CASSLLPDTQYF	-	12	TRBJ2-3	TRBV7-8	few
TGTGCCAGCAGCTTGGGGGGCTTGGAGCAGACCCAGTACTTC	CASSLGGLEQTQYF	-	14	TRBJ2-5	TRBV5-6	-
TGTGCCAGCAGTCAACGGGGAGGGAGTTCCTACAATGAGCAGTTCTTC	CASSQRGGSSYNEQFF	TRBD2	16	TRBJ2-1	TRBV6-2/TRBV6-3	-
TGCGCCAGCAGCCAAGATCCTGTGCTGGAGCAGTACTTC	CASSQDPVLEQYF	-	13	TRBJ2-7	TRBV4-3	-
TGCGCCAGCAGCACCGGGACAGGGTCGATTTTCGTCTTGGGCTACAATGAGCAGTTCTTC	CASSTGTGSIFVLGYNEQFF	TRBD1	20	TRBJ2-1	TRBV5-1	once
TGTGCCAGCAGCGCGCTACTAGGGGATGCAGATACGCAGTATTTT	CASSALLGDADTQYF	-	15	TRBJ2-3	TRBV5-4	-
TGTGCCAGCAGGGAGGGTCAGGGTACCTACGAGCAGTACTTC	CASREGQGTYEQYF	-	14	TRBJ2-7	TRBV6-5	-
TGCGCCAGCAGCAGGACTAGCGGGAGGGGAACAGATACGCAGTATTTT	CASSRTSGRGTDTQYF	TRBD2	16	TRBJ2-3	TRBV4-3	-
TGTGCCAGTAGTATCGGAAGGTTTAATGAAAAACTGTTTTTT	CASSIGRFNEKLFF	-	14	TRBJ1-4	TRBV19	-
TGTGCCAGCAGCTTAATTTTATGGCTTACAGGGGCCTCGAACACCGGGGAGCTGTTTTTT	CASSLILWLTGASNTGELFF	TRBD1	20	TRBJ2-2	TRBV5-8	-
TGTGCCAGCAACATGCTTGGGTTCGCTGGGGCCAACGTCCTGACTTTC	CASNMLGFAGANVLTF	-	16	TRBJ2-6	TRBV5-6	-
TGCGCCAGCAGCTTGGTGGCGGGAGGAGGTGAGGAGCTGTTTTTT	CASSLVAGGGEELFF	TRBD2	15	TRBJ2-2	TRBV5-1	-
TGTGCCAGCACTCTGGGGGTAGTGGGCACTGAAGCTTTCTTT	CASTLGVVGTEAFF	-	14	TRBJ1-1	TRBV5-6	-
TGTGCCACCAGTGATTTGAGTCAGAACACTGAAGCTTTCTTT	CATSDLSQNTEAFF	-	14	TRBJ1-1	TRBV24-1	-
TGTGCCAGCAGTTTAGCGCTGCCGAATGAGCAGTTCTTC	CASSLALPNEQFF	-	13	TRBJ2-1	TRBV12-3/TRBV12-4	-
TGTGCCATCAGTGAGTTCGGGGCAGGGTCTCCTCAGGACTATGGCTACACCTTC	CAISEFGAGSPQDYGYTF	-	18	TRBJ1-2	TRBV10-3	-
TGCGCCAGCAGCTCGGGACTTGGGACTAGCGGGGGCACAGATACGCAGTATTTT	CASSSGLGTSGGTDTQYF	TRBD2	18	TRBJ2-3	TRBV5-1	-
TGCGCCAGCAGTGGGGGACAGGGGATGCGGAACACTGAAGCTTTCTTT	CASSGGQGMRNTEAFF	TRBD1	16	TRBJ1-1	TRBV5-1	-
TGTGCCAGCAGCTTTGAGGGACTAGCGGGAGCGAGGGATACGCAGTATTTT	CASSFEGLAGARDTQYF	TRBD2	17	TRBJ2-3	TRBV5-6	-
TGTGCCAGCAGCTTCGGGGCTCCAGGGGCTGAAGCTTTCTTT	CASSFGAPGAEAFF	-	14	TRBJ1-1	TRBV7-2	-
TGTGCCAGCAGCTTAATTAACTCTGGAAACACCATATATTTT	CASSLINSGNTIYF	-	14	TRBJ1-3	TRBV11-1	-
TGTGCCAGCAGCTTGCTCAGGGGCCACGAGCAGTACTTC	CASSLLRGHEQYF	-	13	TRBJ2-7	TRBV5-6	few
TGCGCCAGCAGCCAAGCGCAGGGGGCGCAGACTGAAGCTTTCTTT	CASSQAQGAQTEAFF	TRBD1	15	TRBJ1-1	TRBV4-1	-
TGTGCCAGCAGTTACTCCCCCTCGGGGGAGCAGTTCTTC	CASSYSPSGEQFF	-	13	TRBJ2-1	TRBV6-2/TRBV6-3	once